Shown below are 28 T cell receptor beta chains from a single sample sequenced in a study of blood T cell repertoires in COVID-19 (dated by TCRdb to the early 2020s). Library method: the immunoSEQ multiplex PCR assay. Not all clones reach the TCRdb copy of this immuneACCESS table, which keeps in-frame sequences only. Checked studies attribute under half of the gap to unresolved V genes and leave the rest unexplained. For this sample the table gives 150,000 to 170,000 clones, of which about 90% were detected only once. The top ten hold less than 0.6% of the sample. Sequenced sample: peripheral blood. These receptors were collected from a man aged 45-65 years with acute or convalescent COVID-19.

The chain joins TRBV6-5 to TRBJ1-1; a weak D match, TRBD1 (6 bases). Germline V CDR1 and CDR2: MNHEY, SVGAGI. CDR3 size: 15 residues. Trimming removed 7 bases at V and 0 bases at J, with 15 bases between. For the CDR3, the DNA is TGTGCCAGCACGCCGCCGGGGGGCGTGAACACTGAAGCTTTCTTT. Protein product: CASTPPGGVNTEAFF.

The V call is TRBV12-3 or TRBV12-4, the J call TRBJ1-1; D is perhaps TRBD1 (5 bases). The CDR3 is 13 residues long. Trimming stripped 7 bases from V and 5 bases from J, with 14 bases between. The CDR3 DNA reads TGTGCCAGCATTACAGGATTTGATACTGAAGCTTTCTTT. Amino acids: CASITGFDTEAFF.

The genes are TRBV30 and TRBJ2-7; D may be TRBD2 (6 bases). This CDR3 is built from 15 residues. Germline assignment: CDR1 GTSNPN and CDR2 SVGIG (reference sequence). Trimming pared 2 bases from V and 6 bases from J, leaving 20 bases between. The CDR3: CAWSHRLEGTGEQYV. CDR3 nucleotides: TGTGCCTGGAGTCACAGACTAGAGGGGACGGGCGAGCAGTACGTC.

The rearrangement joins TRBV4-2 to TRBJ2-3; possibly TRBD2 for D (5 bases). V gave up 2 bases and J gave up 2 bases, with 14 bases separating them. From germline, CDR1 is LGHNA and CDR2 YNFKEQ. This CDR3 region has 16 residues. In DNA, the CDR3 is TGTGCCAGCAGCCAATCTATCCGGGATCCCACAGATACGCAGTATTTT. This codes for CASSQSIRDPTDTQYF.

This chain joins TRBV19 and TRBJ1-6; 8 nucleotides line up with TRBD1. The CDR3 length is 15 residues. The J segment lost 10 bases and the V segment lost 2 bases, leaving 7 bases of the junction unmatched. Germline assignment: CDR1 LNHDA and CDR2 SQIVND (reference sequence). For the CDR3, the DNA is TGTGCCAGTAGTATAACAACAGGGGGGGCATCACCCCTCCACTTT. It yields the protein CASSITTGGASPLHF.

V gene TRBV11-2 combines with J gene TRBJ1-1; the D gene is possibly TRBD1 (5 bases). This CDR3 region has 14 residues. Germline CDR1 reads SGHAT; CDR2 reads FQNNGV. Trimming cost V 5 bases and J 0 bases, with 10 bases left between them. CDR3 sequence reads: CASSQQVMNTEAFF. In DNA form, the CDR3 reads TGTGCCAGCAGCCAACAGGTCATGAACACTGAAGCTTTCTTT.

The gene calls are TRBV7-9 and TRBJ1-2; 8 bases line up with TRBD1. CDR3 length equals 18 residues. Germline V gene sequence: CDR1 SEHNR, CDR2 FQNEAQ (reference sequence). V was clipped by 1 base and J by 8 bases; unmatched bases: 18. Here the CDR3 DNA reads TGTGCCAGCAGCTTAGACGGATCCCTCACGGACAGGGATTTAGGCTACACCTTC. Translated: CASSLDGSLTDRDLGYTF.

This clone was found once. The chain is built from TRBV6-5 and TRBJ2-7; D perhaps matches TRBD2 (5 bases). CDR3 length: 13 residues. The germline V gene has CDR1 MNHEY and CDR2 SVGAGI. V lost 8 bases and J 2 bases, leaving 13 bases between the germline ends. CDR3 DNA sequence: TGTGCCAGCTCACAAGCGGTTACCTACGAGCAGTACTTC. Its protein is CASSQAVTYEQYF.

The chain employs TRBV6-1 and TRBJ1-4; 9 nucleotides align to TRBD1. The CDR3 totals 16 residues. Germline V gene data show CDR1 as MNHNS and CDR2 as SASEGT. J gave up 7 bases and V 2 bases, and 8 bases lay outside the gene matches. CDR3 coding DNA: TGTGCCAGCAGTGAATCCCCCGGGACAGGGAGTGAAAAACTGTTTTTT. Protein sequence: CASSESPGTGSEKLFF.

The J gene is TRBJ1-1, the V gene TRBV11-2, with unresolved D. With 2 bases removed from V and 1 base from J, the gap between germline ends came to 8 bases. Germline lookup yields CDR1 SGHAT and CDR2 FQNNGV. This CDR3 region has 14 residues. The CDR3 DNA sequence: TGTGCCAGCAGCTTATCGGCGGGGAACACTGAAGCTTTCTTT. Translation: CASSLSAGNTEAFF.

V usage is TRBV5-6 and J usage is TRBJ1-2; D remains ambiguous. The CDR3 extends over 14 amino acids. Trimming stripped 5 bases from V and 7 bases from J, with 18 bases between. Germline loops: CDR1 SGHDT, CDR2 YYEEEE. The CDR3 region is CASSPGNSGRGYTF. The DNA for the CDR3 is TGTGCCAGCAGTCCTGGGAACAGCGGACGTGGCTACACCTTC.

The genes are TRBV6-6 and TRBJ1-4; 7 bases match TRBD1. Germline CDR1 is MNHNY and CDR2 is SVGAGI (reference sequence). With 5 bases clipped from V and 7 bases from J, the junction kept 10 bases outside the gene matches. This CDR3 comprises 15 residues. CDR3 in DNA: TGTGCCAGCAGTCTCCCGACAGGGTCCCTTGAAAAACTGTTTTTT. It codes for CASSLPTGSLEKLFF.

The chain employs TRBV28 and TRBJ2-7, with TRBD1 as a possible D gene (6 bases). CDR1 is MDHEN and CDR2 is SYDVKM in the germline V gene. This CDR3 comprises 15 residues. Between the trimmed V and J ends, which lost 8 bases and 4 bases, there was a span of 21 bases. The CDR3 DNA is TGTGCCAGCGGGGTTGGGGGCAGAAAAGATTACGAGCAGTACGTC. Its protein is CASGVGGRKDYEQYV.

V usage is TRBV7-6 and J usage is TRBJ1-5; TRBD1 matches at 7 bases. CDR1 is SGHVS, CDR2 FNYEAQ, per germline. The CDR3 covers 14 residues. J lost 5 bases, V lost 2 bases, and 3 bases had no gene match. Here the CDR3 reads CASSLKGGYQPQHF. In DNA, the CDR3 is TGTGCCAGCAGCTTAAAAGGGGGCTATCAGCCCCAGCATTTT.

This chain uses TRBV19 with TRBJ2-7; D unclear. Per germline, CDR1 LNHDA and CDR2 SQIVND (reference sequence). V was pared by 4 bases and J by 3 bases, with 10 bases between. The CDR3 totals 13 residues. The CDR3 sequence is CASSNPQFYEQYF. The DNA for the CDR3 is TGTGCCAGTAGTAACCCCCAGTTCTACGAGCAGTACTTC.

The chain joins TRBV28 to TRBJ2-1, with no clear D. Germline V gene lookup returns CDR1 MDHEN and CDR2 SYDVKM. The CDR3 has 11 residues. The ends were cut back, 3 bases at V and 7 bases at J, with 4 bases in the middle. The CDR3 is CASSLRNEQFF. CDR3 coding DNA: TGTGCCAGCAGTTTGAGGAATGAGCAGTTCTTC.

This clone has just one count. The genes are TRBV15 and TRBJ2-2; D might be TRBD1 (6 bases). CDR1 is LNHNV, CDR2 YYDKDF, per germline (reference sequence). CDR3 size: 15 residues. The V end was cut by 0 bases, the J end by 6 bases, with 11 bases between. The CDR3 sequence is CATSRDRGVAGELFF. CDR3 bases: TGTGCCACCAGCAGAGACAGGGGCGTGGCCGGGGAGCTGTTTTTT.

The J gene is TRBJ2-7, the V gene TRBV3-1 (or the pseudogene TRBV3-2), with TRBD2 identical over 8 bases. CDR3 length equals 15 residues. Germline V gene sequence: CDR1 LGHDT, CDR2 YNNKEL (reference sequence). V gave up 1 base and J gave up 5 bases; unmatched junction bases: 7. CDR3 sequence reads: CASSQGTSNNDEQYF. The CDR3 DNA reads TGTGCCAGCAGCCAAGGGACTAGCAATAACGACGAGCAGTACTTC.

This clone was seen just once. The rearrangement links TRBV3-1 (or the pseudogene TRBV3-2) to TRBJ2-1, with D tentatively TRBD1 (5 bases). There are 14 residues in the CDR3. Per the germline V gene, CDR1 is LGHDT and CDR2 is YNNKEL (reference sequence). The ends were cut back, 3 bases at V and 9 bases at J, with 15 bases in the middle. The CDR3 DNA sequence: TGTGCCAGCAGCCAGGGTCCCGTCCAGGGTGAGCAGTTCTTC. It is translated as CASSQGPVQGEQFF.

The V call is TRBV5-4, the J call TRBJ2-7, with 11 bases identical to TRBD1. Trimming took 4 bases from V and 4 from J; bases not matched to a gene: 4. The V gene's germline CDR1 is SGHNT and CDR2 YYREEE (reference sequence). The CDR3 loop spans 14 amino acids. CDR3: CASSQGQGGYEQYF. The CDR3, as DNA: TGTGCCAGCAGCCAGGGACAGGGGGGGTACGAGCAGTACTTC.

This sequence joins TRBV7-2 and TRBJ1-5; tentatively, D is TRBD1 (5 bases). The V end lost 3 bases, the J end lost 3 bases, and 15 bases lay between the germline ends. CDR1 and CDR2 (germline): SGHTA, FQGNSA. This CDR3 has 16 amino acids. The CDR3 sequence is CASSLRGDLLNQPQHF. The CDR3 DNA follows: TGTGCCAGCAGCTTGCGGGGGGACCTACTCAATCAGCCCCAGCATTTT.

The chain uses TRBV4-1 and TRBJ2-2; D not certain. There are 14 residues in the CDR3. Germline V CDR1 and CDR2: MGHRA, YSYEKL. V was pared by 1 base and J by 6 bases, with 9 bases between. The CDR3 reads CASSQGPAAGELFF. The CDR3 DNA reads as TGCGCCAGCAGCCAAGGACCCGCGGCCGGGGAGCTGTTTTTT.

V usage is TRBV5-4 and J usage is TRBJ2-5; possible D gene TRBD1, 6 bases. V was clipped by 2 bases and J by 5 bases, with 10 bases between them. This CDR3 is 13 amino acids long. CDR1 is SGHNT and CDR2 is YYREEE in the germline V gene (reference sequence). The chain's CDR3 is CASSLQGRETQYF. The CDR3 DNA sequence: TGTGCCAGCAGCTTACAGGGTCGGGAGACCCAGTACTTC.

The table lists this clone with a count of one. V is TRBV7-3 and J is TRBJ2-1; weak D call: TRBD1 (6 bases). The CDR3 is 15 amino acids. Looked up from germline, CDR1 is SGHTA and CDR2 is FQGTGA. The V and J ends lost 7 bases and 0 bases respectively, with 13 bases between them. The CDR3 DNA follows: TGTGCCAGCAACTCCAGGGGTGGCTCCTACAATGAGCAGTTCTTC. Translation: CASNSRGGSYNEQFF.

The gene calls are TRBV7-2 and TRBJ2-7; TRBD1 agrees at 11 bases. Trimming at V came to 7 bases and at J to 6 bases, leaving 8 bases not matched to a gene. The CDR3 sequence is 14 residues long. Germline loops: CDR1 SGHTA, CDR2 FQGNSA. The CDR3: CASNLGTGGGEQYF. DNA of the CDR3: TGTGCCAGCAACCTCGGGACAGGGGGTGGCGAGCAGTACTTC. Combining the CDR3 with reference TRBV7-2 and TRBJ2-7 gives the whole variable domain GAGVSQSPSNKVTEKGKDVELRCDPISGHTALYWYRQSLGQGLEFLIYFQGNSAPDKSGLPSDRFSAERTGGSVSTLTIQRTQQEDSAVYLCASNLGTGGGEQYFGPGTRLTVT.

The chain links TRBV2 to TRBJ1-5; D is unresolved. Germline CDR1 is SNHLY and CDR2 is FYNNEI. The CDR3 is 13 amino acids. Trimming took 8 bases from V and 5 from J, leaving 13 bases between them. The chain's CDR3 is CASQSGRYQPQHF. The DNA of the CDR3 is TGTGCCAGCCAAAGCGGCCGATATCAGCCCCAGCATTTT.

The chain links TRBV30 to TRBJ2-3, with 9 bases matching TRBD1. J was trimmed by 3 bases and V by 2 bases; bases with no gene match: 6. This CDR3 region has 15 residues. The V gene's germline CDR1 is GTSNPN and CDR2 SVGIG (reference sequence). This chain's CDR3 is CAWSQTGGATDTQYF. CDR3 coding DNA: TGTGCCTGGAGTCAGACAGGGGGAGCGACAGATACGCAGTATTTT.

This clone was picked up a small number of times. V gene TRBV19 combines with J gene TRBJ2-1; 7 bases agree with TRBD2. CDR3 length equals 14 residues. Looked up from germline, CDR1 is LNHDA and CDR2 is SQIVND (reference sequence). Losses at the gene ends were 6 bases for V and 7 bases for J; bases not matched to a gene: 9. CDR3 nucleotides: TGTGCCAGTAGCTGGGGGGGAGGGCGGAATGAGCAGTTCTTC. It specifies CASSWGGGRNEQFF. Filled out from reference TRBV19 and TRBJ2-1, the complete variable domain reads DGGITQSPKYLFRKEGQNVTLSCEQNLNHDAMYWYRQDPGQGLRLIYYSQIVNDFQKGDIAEGYSVSREKKESFPLTVTSAQKNPTAFYLCASSWGGGRNEQFFGPGTRLTVL.